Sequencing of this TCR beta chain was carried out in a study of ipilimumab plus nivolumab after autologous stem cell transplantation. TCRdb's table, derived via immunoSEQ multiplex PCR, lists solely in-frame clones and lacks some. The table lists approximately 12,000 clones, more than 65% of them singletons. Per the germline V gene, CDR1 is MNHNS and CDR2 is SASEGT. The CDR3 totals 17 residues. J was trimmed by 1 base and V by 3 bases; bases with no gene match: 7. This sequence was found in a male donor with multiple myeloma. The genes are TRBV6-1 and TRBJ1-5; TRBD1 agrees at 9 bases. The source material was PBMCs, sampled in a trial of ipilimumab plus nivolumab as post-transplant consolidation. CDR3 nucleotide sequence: TGTGCCAGCAGTGAGAAACAGGGGGCTCCAAGCAATCAGCCCCAGCATTTT. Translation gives CASSEKQGAPSNQPQHF.